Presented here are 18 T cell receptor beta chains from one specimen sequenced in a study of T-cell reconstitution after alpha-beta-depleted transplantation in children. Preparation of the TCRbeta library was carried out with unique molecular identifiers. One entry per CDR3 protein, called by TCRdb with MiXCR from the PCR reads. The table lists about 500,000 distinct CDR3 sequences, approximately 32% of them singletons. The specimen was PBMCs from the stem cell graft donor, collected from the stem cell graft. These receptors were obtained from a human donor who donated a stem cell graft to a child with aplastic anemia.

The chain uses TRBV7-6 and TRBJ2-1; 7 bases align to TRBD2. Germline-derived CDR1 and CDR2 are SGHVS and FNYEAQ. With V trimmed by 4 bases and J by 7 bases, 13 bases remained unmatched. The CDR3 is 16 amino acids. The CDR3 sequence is CASSWRPAGTGNEQFF. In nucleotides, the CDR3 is TGTGCCAGCAGCTGGCGGCCAGCGGGGACGGGGAATGAGCAGTTCTTC. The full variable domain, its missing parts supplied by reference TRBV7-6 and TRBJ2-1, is GAGVSQSPRYKVTKRGQDVALRCDPISGHVSLYWYRQALGQGPEFLTYFNYEAQQDKSGLPNDRFSAERPEGSISTLTIQRTEQRDSAMYRCASSWRPAGTGNEQFFGPGTRLTVL.

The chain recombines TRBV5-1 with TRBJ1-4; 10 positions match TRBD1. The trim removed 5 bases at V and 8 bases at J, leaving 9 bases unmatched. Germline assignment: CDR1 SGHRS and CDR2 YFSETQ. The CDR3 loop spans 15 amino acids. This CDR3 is CASRPYGTGAEKLFF. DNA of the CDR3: TGCGCCAGCAGACCTTACGGGACAGGGGCAGAAAAACTGTTTTTT.

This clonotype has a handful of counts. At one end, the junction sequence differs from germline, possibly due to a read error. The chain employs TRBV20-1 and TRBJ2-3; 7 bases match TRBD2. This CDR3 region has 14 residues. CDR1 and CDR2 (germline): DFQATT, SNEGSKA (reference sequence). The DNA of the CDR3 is TGTCTATTTCTCAGCGGGAAGGGGACAGATACGCAGTATTTT. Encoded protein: CLFLSGKGTDTQYF.

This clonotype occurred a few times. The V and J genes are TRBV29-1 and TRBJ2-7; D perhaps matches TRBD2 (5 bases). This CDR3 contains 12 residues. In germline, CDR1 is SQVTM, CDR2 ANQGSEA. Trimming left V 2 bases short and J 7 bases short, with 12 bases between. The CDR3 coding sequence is TGCAGCGTTGAATCTGAGGGTCTGGAGCAGTACTTC. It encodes CSVESEGLEQYF.

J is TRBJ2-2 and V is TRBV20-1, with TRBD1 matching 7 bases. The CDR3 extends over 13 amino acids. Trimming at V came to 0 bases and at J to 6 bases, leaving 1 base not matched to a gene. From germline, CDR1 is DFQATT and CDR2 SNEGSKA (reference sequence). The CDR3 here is CSARETGSGELFF. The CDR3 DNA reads TGCAGTGCTAGAGAGACAGGGTCCGGGGAGCTGTTTTTT.

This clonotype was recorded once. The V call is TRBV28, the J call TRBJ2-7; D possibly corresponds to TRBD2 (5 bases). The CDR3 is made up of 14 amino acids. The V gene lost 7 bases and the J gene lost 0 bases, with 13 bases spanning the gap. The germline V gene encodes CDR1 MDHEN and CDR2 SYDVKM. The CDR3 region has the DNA TGTGCCAGCACCTCGGAGGCGGTCTCCTACGAGCAGTACTTC. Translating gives CASTSEAVSYEQYF.

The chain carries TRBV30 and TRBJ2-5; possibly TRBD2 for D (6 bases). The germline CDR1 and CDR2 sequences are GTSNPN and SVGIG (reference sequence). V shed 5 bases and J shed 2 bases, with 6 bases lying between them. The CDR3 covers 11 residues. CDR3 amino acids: CAWGTQETQYF. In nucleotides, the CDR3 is TGTGCCTGGGGGACTCAAGAGACCCAGTACTTC.

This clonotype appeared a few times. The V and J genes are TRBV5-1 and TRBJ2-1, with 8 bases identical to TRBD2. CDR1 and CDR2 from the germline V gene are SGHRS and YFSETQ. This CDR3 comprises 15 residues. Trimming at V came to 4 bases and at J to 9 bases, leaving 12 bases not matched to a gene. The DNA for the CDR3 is TGCGCCAGCAGCAAGACCAGCGGGAGCAATAGTGAGCAGTTCTTC. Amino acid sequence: CASSKTSGSNSEQFF. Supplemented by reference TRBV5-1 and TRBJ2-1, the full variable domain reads KAGVTQTPRYLIKTRGQQVTLSCSPISGHRSVSWYQQTPGQGLQFLFEYFSETQRNKGNFPGRFSGRQFSNSRSEMNVSTLELGDSALYLCASSKTSGSNSEQFFGPGTRLTVL.

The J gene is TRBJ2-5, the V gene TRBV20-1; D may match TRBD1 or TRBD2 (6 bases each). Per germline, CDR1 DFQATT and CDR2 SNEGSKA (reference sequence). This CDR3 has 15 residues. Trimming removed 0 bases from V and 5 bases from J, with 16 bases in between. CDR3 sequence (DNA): TGCAGTGCTAGAGATCAATCGGGGGCCGGGGAGACCCAGTACTTC. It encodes CSARDQSGAGETQYF.

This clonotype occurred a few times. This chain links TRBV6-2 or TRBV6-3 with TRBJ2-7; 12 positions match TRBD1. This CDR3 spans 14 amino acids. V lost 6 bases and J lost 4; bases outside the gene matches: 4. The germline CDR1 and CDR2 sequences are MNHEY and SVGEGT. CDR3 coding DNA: TGTGCCAGCAGACCGGGACAGGGGGCTTACGAGCAGTACTTC. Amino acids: CASRPGQGAYEQYF.

Written as DNA, the CDR3 is TGCAGCGTTGGAGGGGCAAGGTTCGAGCAGTACGTC. This gives the protein CSVGGARFEQYV. The rearrangement joins TRBV29-1 to TRBJ2-7; D is possibly TRBD1 or TRBD2 (5 bases each). This CDR3 is built from 12 residues. Trimming shortened V by 4 bases and J by 6 bases, and 13 bases separated the two germline ends. Germline V gene sequence: CDR1 SQVTM, CDR2 ANQGSEA.

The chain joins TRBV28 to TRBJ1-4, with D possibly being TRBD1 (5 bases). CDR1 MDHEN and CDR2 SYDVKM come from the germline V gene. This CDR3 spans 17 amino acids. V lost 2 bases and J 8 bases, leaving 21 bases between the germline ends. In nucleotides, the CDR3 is TGTGCCAGCAGTTTAGGAGCCTCCCGCAGGGCGGGCGAAAAACTGTTTTTT. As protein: CASSLGASRRAGEKLFF.

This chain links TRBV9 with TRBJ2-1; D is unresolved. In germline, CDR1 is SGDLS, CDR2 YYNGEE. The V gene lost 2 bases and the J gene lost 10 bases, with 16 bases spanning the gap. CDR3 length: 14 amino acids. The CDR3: CASSVTSSSVEQFF. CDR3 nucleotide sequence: TGTGCCAGCAGCGTTACTTCTAGTTCAGTAGAGCAGTTCTTC. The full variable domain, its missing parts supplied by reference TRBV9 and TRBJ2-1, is DSGVTQTPKHLITATGQRVTLRCSPRSGDLSVYWYQQSLDQGLQFLIQYYNGEERAKGNILERFSAQQFPDLHSELNLSSLELGDSALYFCASSVTSSSVEQFFGPGTRLTVL.

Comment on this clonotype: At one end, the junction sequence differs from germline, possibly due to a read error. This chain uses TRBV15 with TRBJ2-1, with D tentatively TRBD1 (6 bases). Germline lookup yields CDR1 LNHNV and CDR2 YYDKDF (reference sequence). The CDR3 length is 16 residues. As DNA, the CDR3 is TGTGCCACCAGCTCGTGGGACAACAAACCCTATAATGAGCAGTTCTTC. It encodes CATSSWDNKPYNEQFF.

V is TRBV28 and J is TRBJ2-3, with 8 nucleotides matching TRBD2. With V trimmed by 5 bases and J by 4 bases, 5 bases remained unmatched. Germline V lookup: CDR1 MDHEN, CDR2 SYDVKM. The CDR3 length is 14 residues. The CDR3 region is CASSQAGGADTQYF. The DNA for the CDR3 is TGTGCCAGCAGTCAGGCGGGGGGCGCAGATACGCAGTATTTT.

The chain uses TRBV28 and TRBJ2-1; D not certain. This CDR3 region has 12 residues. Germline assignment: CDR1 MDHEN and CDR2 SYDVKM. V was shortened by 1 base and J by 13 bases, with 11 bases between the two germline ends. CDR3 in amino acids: CASSLLPGPQFF. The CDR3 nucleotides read TGTGCCAGCAGTTTATTACCGGGTCCACAGTTCTTC.

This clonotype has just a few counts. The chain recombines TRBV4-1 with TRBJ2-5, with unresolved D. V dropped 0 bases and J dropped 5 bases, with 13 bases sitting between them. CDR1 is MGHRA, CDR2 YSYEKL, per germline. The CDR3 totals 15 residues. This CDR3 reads CASSQDQFRPETQYF. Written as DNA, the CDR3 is TGCGCCAGCAGCCAAGATCAGTTCCGGCCGGAGACCCAGTACTTC.

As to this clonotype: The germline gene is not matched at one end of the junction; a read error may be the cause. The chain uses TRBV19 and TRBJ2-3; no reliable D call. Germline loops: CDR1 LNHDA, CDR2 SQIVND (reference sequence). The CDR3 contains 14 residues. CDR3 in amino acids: CASSVEGYTDTQYF. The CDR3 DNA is TGTGCCAGTAGTGTAGAAGGCTACACAGATACGCAGTATTTT.